One and the same sample provided the 22 T cell receptor beta chains below, sequenced in a study of cytomegalovirus exposure and HLA in healthy donors. Primers included in the PCR were 60 Vbeta and 13 Jbeta primers. Profiled with immunoSEQ multiplex PCR; TCRdb holds only in-frame clones, not every one. Seen here are tens of thousands of clones, around three quarters observed once, and the top ten hold around a fifth. Sequencing was performed on PBMCs. These TCRs come from a woman in her 50s in good health and CMV-seropositive.

V gene TRBV5-1 combines with J gene TRBJ2-6, with 7 bases lining up with TRBD1. V dropped 6 bases and J dropped 0; count of bases not matched to a gene: 9. The CDR3 runs 17 residues. Germline values: CDR1 SGHRS, CDR2 YFSETQ. In DNA form, the CDR3 reads TGCGCCAGCAAACGGGACAGCTCCTCCTCTGGGGCCAACGTCCTGACTTTC. The encoded protein is CASKRDSSSSGANVLTF.

This clone was counted only a few times. The chain has TRBV10-3 and TRBJ1-1; D call uncertain. V was trimmed by 0 bases and J by 7 bases, leaving 9 bases between them. The germline V gene encodes CDR1 ENHRY and CDR2 SYGVKD. The CDR3 is made up of 13 amino acids. In DNA, the CDR3 is TGTGCCATCAGTGAGTCGCAGACTGTTGAAGCTTTCTTT. Protein product: CAISESQTVEAFF.

This clone was found a few times. The chain uses TRBV5-5 and TRBJ2-1; 7 bases are a match to TRBD1. This CDR3 has 19 residues. Germline CDR1 and CDR2: SGHKS and YYEKEE (reference sequence). After removal of 2 bases from V and 4 bases from J, the junction contained 18 bases not matched to a gene. For the CDR3, the DNA is TGTGCCAGCAGCTTTTATGAATTTACCGGGACAGAGACGTACAATGAGCAGTTCTTC. Protein: CASSFYEFTGTETYNEQFF.

Regarding this clone: The final CDR3 position lacks the conserved phenylalanine or tryptophan, pointing to a likely read error. The chain couples TRBV7-8 to TRBJ2-3; TRBD2 matches 13 bases. In germline, CDR1 is SGHVS, CDR2 FQNEAQ. The V segment lost 1 base and the J segment 5 bases; nucleotides outside the gene matches: 3. This CDR3 spans 16 amino acids. The CDR3: CASSLVGLAGIDTQYV. The DNA of the CDR3 is TGTGCCAGCAGCTTAGTGGGACTAGCGGGAATAGATACGCAGTATGTT.

This chain uses TRBV19 with TRBJ1-6; TRBD1 might be the D (6 bases). Trimming stripped 3 bases from V and 9 bases from J, with 12 bases between. The CDR3 is 14 amino acids. Germline CDR1 reads LNHDA; CDR2 reads SQIVND (reference sequence). CDR3 protein: CASSIKQGVSPLHF. The CDR3 DNA reads as TGTGCCAGTAGTATCAAACAGGGCGTTTCACCCCTCCACTTT.

This rearrangement joins TRBV27 to TRBJ2-1, with 10 positions matching TRBD2. The CDR3 has 16 residues. Germline values: CDR1 MNHEY, CDR2 SMNVEV (reference sequence). V trimming: 2 bases; J trimming: 8 bases; junction bases outside the gene matches: 9. CDR3 sequence: CASSLISASGRYEQFF. The DNA for the CDR3 is TGTGCCAGCAGTTTAATATCTGCTAGCGGGAGATATGAGCAGTTCTTC.

The chain joins TRBV6-6 to TRBJ1-3, with D uncertain. Germline CDR1 is MNHNY and CDR2 is SVGAGI (reference sequence). This CDR3 is built from 15 residues. Trimming removed 1 base from V and 0 bases from J, with 7 bases in between. In DNA, the CDR3 is TGTGCCAGCAGTTACTTCAGTCCCTCTGGAAACACCATATATTTT. This encodes CASSYFSPSGNTIYF.

The chain uses TRBV4-2 and TRBJ2-3, with TRBD2 identical over 10 bases. V was clipped by 3 bases and J by 2 bases; unmatched bases: 5. This CDR3 is 16 amino acids long. Germline CDR1 is LGHNA and CDR2 is YNFKEQ. CDR3 residues: CASSQPLAGITDTQYF. DNA for the CDR3: TGTGCCAGCAGCCAGCCACTAGCGGGGATCACAGATACGCAGTATTTT.

The chain has TRBV7-2 and TRBJ2-7, with D possibly TRBD2 on 6 matching bases. Germline V CDR1 and CDR2: SGHTA, FQGNSA. The CDR3 has 15 residues. V lost 5 bases, J lost 7 bases, and 21 bases lay in between. CDR3 sequence: CASSRGSLGRGEQYF. CDR3 DNA sequence: TGTGCCAGCAGCCGGGGGAGTCTCGGTAGAGGGGAGCAGTACTTC. The full variable domain, its missing parts supplied by reference TRBV7-2 and TRBJ2-7, is GAGVSQSPSNKVTEKGKDVELRCDPISGHTALYWYRQSLGQGLEFLIYFQGNSAPDKSGLPSDRFSAERTGGSVSTLTIQRTQQEDSAVYLCASSRGSLGRGEQYFGPGTRLTVT.

The V gene is TRBV18, the J gene TRBJ1-1; maybe TRBD1 (5 bases). This CDR3 region has 12 residues. The germline CDR1 and CDR2 sequences are KGHSH and LQKENI. The V gene lost 1 base and the J gene lost 6 bases, with 6 bases spanning the gap. The CDR3 nucleotides are TGTGCCAGCTCACCACTAGGGGCTGAAGCTTTCTTT. It is translated as CASSPLGAEAFF. The entire variable domain, with the rest obtained from reference TRBV18 and TRBJ1-1, is as follows: NAGVMQNPRHLVRRRGQEARLRCSPMKGHSHVYWYRQLPEEGLKFMVYLQKENIIDESGMPKERFSAEFPKEGPSILRIQQVVRGDSAAYFCASSPLGAEAFFGQGTRLTVV.

The rearrangement uses TRBV20-1 and TRBJ1-4; TRBD1 is a possible D gene (6 bases). Germline CDR1 is DFQATT and CDR2 is SNEGSKA (reference sequence). This CDR3 is built from 11 residues. The germline V and J ends were trimmed by 8 bases and 4 bases, with 8 bases remaining between them. The CDR3 region is CSTGFNEKLFF. CDR3 in DNA: TGCAGTACAGGGTTTAATGAAAAACTGTTTTTT.

This clone came up a few times. The CDR3 region is CASTLSTGTEAFF. The DNA for the CDR3 is TGTGCCAGCACCCTGAGTACAGGGACCGAAGCTTTCTTT. The chain couples TRBV7-9 to TRBJ1-1, with a tentative D call TRBD1 (6 bases). V was trimmed by 7 bases and J by 8 bases, leaving 17 bases between them. CDR1 SEHNR and CDR2 FQNEAQ come from the germline V gene (reference sequence). There are 13 residues in the CDR3.

V gene TRBV28 combines with J gene TRBJ2-1, with TRBD2 matching 13 bases. Trimming took 6 bases from V and 8 from J; bases not matched to a gene: 7. CDR1 is MDHEN and CDR2 is SYDVKM in the germline V gene. The CDR3 covers 15 residues. CDR3 loop: CASSPLAGGPYEQFF. The CDR3 DNA reads as TGTGCCAGCAGCCCACTAGCGGGAGGGCCGTATGAGCAGTTCTTC.

The chain has TRBV7-9 and TRBJ2-5, with 13 nucleotides matching TRBD2. Germline CDR1 SEHNR, CDR2 FQNEAQ (reference sequence). With V trimmed by 5 bases and J by 5 bases, 5 bases remained unmatched. The CDR3 is 15 residues long. The CDR3 sequence: CASSRTSGSPETQYF. The CDR3, as DNA: TGTGCCAGCAGCCGGACTAGCGGGAGCCCGGAGACCCAGTACTTC.

The chain is built from TRBV4-2 and TRBJ2-2, with D perhaps matching TRBD2 (6 bases). V was pared by 1 base and J by 1 base, with 10 bases between. Germline CDR1 is LGHNA and CDR2 is YNFKEQ. The CDR3 consists of 16 residues. The CDR3 nucleotides read TGTGCCAGCAGCCAAGGCAGACTAGAGAACACCGGGGAGCTGTTTTTT. It codes for CASSQGRLENTGELFF.

J is TRBJ2-7 and V is TRBV6-5; TRBD1 matches at 9 bases. There are 12 residues in the CDR3. With 7 bases clipped from V and 6 bases from J, the junction kept 4 bases outside the gene matches. Germline loops: CDR1 MNHEY, CDR2 SVGAGI. The CDR3 bases are TGTGCCAGCACTTCGACAGGGGGCGAGCAGTACTTC. It is translated as CASTSTGGEQYF.

This clone has only a few counts. The V call is TRBV5-1, the J call TRBJ1-6; the D is unclear. V lost 4 bases, J lost 4 bases, and 12 bases lay in between. The CDR3 covers 15 residues. Per germline, CDR1 SGHRS and CDR2 YFSETQ. The CDR3 here is CASSPDGRYNSPLHF. The CDR3 DNA reads TGCGCCAGCAGCCCGGATGGGAGATATAATTCACCCCTCCACTTT.

The rearrangement links TRBV30 to TRBJ1-1; D uncertain. The germline CDR1 and CDR2 sequences are GTSNPN and SVGIG (reference sequence). V gave up 5 bases and J gave up 0 bases, with 7 bases separating them. This CDR3 region has 12 residues. The CDR3 loop reads CAWQLLNTEAFF. DNA for the CDR3: TGTGCCTGGCAACTCCTGAACACTGAAGCTTTCTTT.

The V gene is TRBV6-1, the J gene TRBJ1-6; D uncertain. CDR1 is MNHNS, CDR2 SASEGT, per germline. The CDR3 extends over 14 amino acids. V shed 2 bases and J shed 7 bases, with 9 bases lying between them. CDR3 region: CASSENWRNSPLHF. CDR3 coding DNA: TGTGCCAGCAGTGAAAATTGGCGGAATTCACCCCTCCACTTT.

This clone has only a few counts. V gene TRBV6-5 combines with J gene TRBJ2-7; 7 bases are a match to TRBD1. The junction had 3 bases not matched to a gene; V was cut back by 4 bases and J by 3 bases. Per germline, CDR1 MNHEY and CDR2 SVGAGI. CDR3 length equals 13 residues. CDR3: CASSLDRRYEQYF. In DNA form, the CDR3 reads TGTGCCAGCAGTTTGGACAGGCGCTACGAGCAGTACTTC.

This chain joins TRBV28 and TRBJ1-1, with TRBD1 as a possible D gene (5 bases). Germline V lookup: CDR1 MDHEN, CDR2 SYDVKM. Trimming pared 5 bases from V and 8 bases from J, leaving 12 bases between. The length of the CDR3 is 12 residues. The CDR3 region has the DNA TGTGCCAGCAGTATCAGGGATTTGGAAGCTTTCTTT. Its translation is CASSIRDLEAFF.

The chain is built from TRBV7-3 and TRBJ2-7, with 14 bases that match TRBD2. V lost 2 bases and J lost 3; bases outside the gene matches: 6. The CDR3 has 17 amino acids. The germline CDR1 and CDR2 sequences are SGHTA and FQGTGA. The CDR3 loop reads CASSLVVGLAGGYEQYF. The CDR3, as DNA: TGTGCCAGCAGCTTAGTTGTCGGACTAGCGGGAGGCTACGAGCAGTACTTC.